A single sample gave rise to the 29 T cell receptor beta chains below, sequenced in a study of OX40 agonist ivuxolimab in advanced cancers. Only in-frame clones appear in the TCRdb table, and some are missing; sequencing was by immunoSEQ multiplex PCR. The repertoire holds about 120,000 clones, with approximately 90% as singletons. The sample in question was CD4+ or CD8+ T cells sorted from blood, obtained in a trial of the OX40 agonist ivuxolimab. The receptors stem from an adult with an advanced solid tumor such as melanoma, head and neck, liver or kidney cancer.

The CDR3 nucleotides are TGTGCCAGCAGCTTGGGACTTCCGACAGATACGCAGTATTTT. Its protein product is CASSLGLPTDTQYF. The V gene is TRBV11-2, the J gene TRBJ2-3; a weak D match, TRBD2 (6 bases). Germline assignment: CDR1 SGHAT and CDR2 FQNNGV. Trimming removed 3 bases at V and 3 bases at J, with 10 bases between. This CDR3 has 14 residues.

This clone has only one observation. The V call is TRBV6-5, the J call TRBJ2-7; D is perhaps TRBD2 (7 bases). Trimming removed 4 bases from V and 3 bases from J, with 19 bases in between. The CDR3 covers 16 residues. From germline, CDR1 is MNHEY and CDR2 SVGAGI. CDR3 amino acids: CASSSTGGGSIYEQYF. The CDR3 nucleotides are TGTGCCAGCAGTTCAACCGGCGGGGGCTCAATCTACGAGCAGTACTTC.

The CDR3 here is CASIEPGSVGYTF. Here the CDR3 DNA reads TGCGCCAGCATCGAACCAGGGTCGGTGGGCTACACCTTC. The chain uses TRBV5-1 and TRBJ1-2; D possibly corresponds to TRBD1 (5 bases). Germline assignment: CDR1 SGHRS and CDR2 YFSETQ. V lost 6 bases and J 8 bases, leaving 17 bases between the germline ends. The CDR3 covers 13 residues.

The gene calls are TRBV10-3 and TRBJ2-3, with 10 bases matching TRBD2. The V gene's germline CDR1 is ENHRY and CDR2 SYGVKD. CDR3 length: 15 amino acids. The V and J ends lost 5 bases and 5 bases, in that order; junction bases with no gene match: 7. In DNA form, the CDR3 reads TGTGCCATCAGTTTTTTAGCGGGGGGTGGAGATACGCAGTATTTT. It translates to CAISFLAGGGDTQYF.

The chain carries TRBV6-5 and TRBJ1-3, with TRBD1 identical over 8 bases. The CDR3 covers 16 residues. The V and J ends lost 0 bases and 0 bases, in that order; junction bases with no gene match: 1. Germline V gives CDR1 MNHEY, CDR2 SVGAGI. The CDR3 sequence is CASSYSTGGSGNTIYF. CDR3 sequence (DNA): TGTGCCAGCAGTTACTCAACAGGGGGCTCTGGAAACACCATATATTTT.

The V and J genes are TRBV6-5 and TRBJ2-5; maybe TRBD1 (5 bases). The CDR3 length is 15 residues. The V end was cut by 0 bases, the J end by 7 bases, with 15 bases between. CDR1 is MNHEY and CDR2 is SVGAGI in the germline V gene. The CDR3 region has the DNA TGTGCCAGCAGTTACTCACGGCAGGGCTCGGGGACCCAGTACTTC. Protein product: CASSYSRQGSGTQYF.

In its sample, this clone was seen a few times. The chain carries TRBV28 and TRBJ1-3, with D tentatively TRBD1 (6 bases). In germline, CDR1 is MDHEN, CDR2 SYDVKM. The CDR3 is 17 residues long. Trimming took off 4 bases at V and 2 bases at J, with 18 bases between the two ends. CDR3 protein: CASSSPSTGTAGNTIYF. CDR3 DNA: TGTGCCAGCAGTTCCCCTTCAACAGGGACGGCTGGAAACACCATATATTTT. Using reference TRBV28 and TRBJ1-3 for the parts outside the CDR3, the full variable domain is DVKVTQSSRYLVKRTGEKVFLECVQDMDHENMFWYRQDPGLGLRLIYFSYDVKMKEKGDIPEGYSVSREKKERFSLILESASTNQTSMYLCASSSPSTGTAGNTIYFGEGSWLTVV.

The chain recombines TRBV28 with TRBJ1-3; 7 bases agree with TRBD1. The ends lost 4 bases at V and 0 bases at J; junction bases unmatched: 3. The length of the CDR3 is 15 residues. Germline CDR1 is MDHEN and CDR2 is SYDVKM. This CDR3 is CASSWTGLSGNTIYF. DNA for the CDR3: TGTGCCAGCAGTTGGACAGGCCTCTCTGGAAACACCATATATTTT.

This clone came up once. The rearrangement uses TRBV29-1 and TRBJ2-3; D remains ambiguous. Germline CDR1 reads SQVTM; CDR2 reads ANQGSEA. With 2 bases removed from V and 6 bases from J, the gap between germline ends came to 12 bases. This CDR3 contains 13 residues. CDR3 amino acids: CSVERWAGDTQYF. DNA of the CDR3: TGCAGCGTTGAAAGGTGGGCAGGCGATACGCAGTATTTT.

CDR3 residues: CASSASGATNEKLFF. Here the CDR3 DNA reads TGTGCCAGCAGTGCGTCCGGGGCAACTAATGAAAAACTGTTTTTT. The rearrangement uses TRBV2 and TRBJ1-4; the D is unclear. CDR1 is SNHLY and CDR2 is FYNNEI in the germline V gene. The CDR3 covers 15 residues. The V gene lost 4 bases and the J gene lost 0 bases, with 9 bases spanning the gap.

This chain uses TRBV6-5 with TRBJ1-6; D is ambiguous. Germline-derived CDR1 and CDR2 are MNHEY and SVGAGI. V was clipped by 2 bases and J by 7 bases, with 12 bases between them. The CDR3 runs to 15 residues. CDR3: CASSYRLQSNSPLHF. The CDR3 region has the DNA TGTGCCAGCAGTTACAGGTTGCAGAGCAATTCACCCCTCCACTTT.

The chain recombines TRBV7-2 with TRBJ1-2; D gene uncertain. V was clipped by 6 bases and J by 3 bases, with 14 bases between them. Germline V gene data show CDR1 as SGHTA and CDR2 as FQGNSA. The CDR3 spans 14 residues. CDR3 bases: TGTGCCAGCAGTTCCTCCACTGGGGACTATGGCTACACCTTC. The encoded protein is CASSSSTGDYGYTF.

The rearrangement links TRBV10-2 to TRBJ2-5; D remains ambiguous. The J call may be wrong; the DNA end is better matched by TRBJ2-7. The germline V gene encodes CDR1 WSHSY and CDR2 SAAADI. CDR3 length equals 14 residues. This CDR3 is CASSLDPAKGEQYF. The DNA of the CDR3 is TGCGCCAGCAGTTTGGACCCGGCTAAGGGCGAGCAGTACTTC.

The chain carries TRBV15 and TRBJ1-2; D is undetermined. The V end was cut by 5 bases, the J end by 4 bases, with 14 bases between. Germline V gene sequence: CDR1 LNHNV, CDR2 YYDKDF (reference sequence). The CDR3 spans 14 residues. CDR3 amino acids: CATSLTAAGYGYTF. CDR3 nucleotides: TGTGCCACCAGCCTCACGGCGGCGGGCTATGGCTACACCTTC.

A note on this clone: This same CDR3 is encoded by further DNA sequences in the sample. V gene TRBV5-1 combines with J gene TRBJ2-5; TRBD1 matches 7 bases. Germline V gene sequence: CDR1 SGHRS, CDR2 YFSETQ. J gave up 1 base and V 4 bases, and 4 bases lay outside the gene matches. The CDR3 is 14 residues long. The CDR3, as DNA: TGCGCCAGCAGCCTAGGGACAGCCCAAGAGACCCAGTACTTC. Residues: CASSLGTAQETQYF.

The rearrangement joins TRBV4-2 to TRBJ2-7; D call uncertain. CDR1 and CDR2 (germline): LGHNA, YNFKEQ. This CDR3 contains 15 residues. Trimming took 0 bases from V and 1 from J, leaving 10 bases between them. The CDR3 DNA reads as TGTGCCAGCAGCCAAGATAGGTTCACTTCCTACGAGCAGTACTTC. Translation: CASSQDRFTSYEQYF.

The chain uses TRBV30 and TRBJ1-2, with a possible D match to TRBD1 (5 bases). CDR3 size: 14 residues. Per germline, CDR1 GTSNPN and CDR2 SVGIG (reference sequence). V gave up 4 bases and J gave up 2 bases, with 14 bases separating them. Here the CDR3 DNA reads TGTGCCTGGATGGGGGGAGGGGCGAACTATGGCTACACCTTC. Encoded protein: CAWMGGGANYGYTF.

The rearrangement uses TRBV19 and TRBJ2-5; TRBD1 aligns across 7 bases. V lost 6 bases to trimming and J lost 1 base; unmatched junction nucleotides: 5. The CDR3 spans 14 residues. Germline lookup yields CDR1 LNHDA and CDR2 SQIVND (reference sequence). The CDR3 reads CASSPGQIQETQYF. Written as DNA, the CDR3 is TGTGCCAGTAGCCCGGGACAGATCCAAGAGACCCAGTACTTC. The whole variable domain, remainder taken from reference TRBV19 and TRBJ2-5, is DGGITQSPKYLFRKEGQNVTLSCEQNLNHDAMYWYRQDPGQGLRLIYYSQIVNDFQKGDIAEGYSVSREKKESFPLTVTSAQKNPTAFYLCASSPGQIQETQYFGPGTRLLVL.

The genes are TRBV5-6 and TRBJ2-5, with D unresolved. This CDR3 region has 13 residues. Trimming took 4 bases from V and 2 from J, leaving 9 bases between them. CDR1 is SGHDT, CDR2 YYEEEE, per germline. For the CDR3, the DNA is TGTGCCAGCAGCCTCCCTGGGCAAGAGACCCAGTACTTC. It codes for CASSLPGQETQYF.

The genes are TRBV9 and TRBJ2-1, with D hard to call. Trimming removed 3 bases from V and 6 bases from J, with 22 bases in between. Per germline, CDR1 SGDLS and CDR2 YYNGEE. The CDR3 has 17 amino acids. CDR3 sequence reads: CASSDTSRIQTSNEQFF. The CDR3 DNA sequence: TGTGCCAGCAGCGACACCTCCCGGATACAGACCAGCAATGAGCAGTTCTTC.

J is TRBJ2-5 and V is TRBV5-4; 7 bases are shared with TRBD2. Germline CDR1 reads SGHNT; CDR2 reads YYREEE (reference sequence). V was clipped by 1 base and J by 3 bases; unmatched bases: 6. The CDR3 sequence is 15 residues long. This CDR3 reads CASSLSPRGEETQYF. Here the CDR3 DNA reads TGTGCCAGCAGCTTGTCGCCTCGGGGGGAAGAGACCCAGTACTTC.

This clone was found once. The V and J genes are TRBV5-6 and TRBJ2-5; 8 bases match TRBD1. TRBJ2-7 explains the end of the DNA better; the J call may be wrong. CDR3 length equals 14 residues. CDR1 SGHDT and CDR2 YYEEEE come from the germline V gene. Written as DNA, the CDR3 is TGTGCCAGCAGCTTTCAGGACAGGGTGCACGAGCAGTACTTC. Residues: CASSFQDRVHEQYF.

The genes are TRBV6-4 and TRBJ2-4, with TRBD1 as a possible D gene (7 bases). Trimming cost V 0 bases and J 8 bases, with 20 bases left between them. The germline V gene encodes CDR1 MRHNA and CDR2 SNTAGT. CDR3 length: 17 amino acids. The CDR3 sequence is CASSDSSGGRGEDIQYF. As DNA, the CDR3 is TGTGCCAGCAGTGACTCTTCCGGGGGCAGGGGGGAAGACATTCAGTACTTC.

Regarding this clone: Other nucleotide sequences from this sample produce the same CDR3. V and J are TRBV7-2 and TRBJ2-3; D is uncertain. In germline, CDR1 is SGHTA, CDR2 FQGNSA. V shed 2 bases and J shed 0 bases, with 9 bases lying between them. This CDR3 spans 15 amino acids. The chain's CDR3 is CASSLLGTSTDTQYF. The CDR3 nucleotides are TGTGCCAGCAGCTTACTCGGTACTAGCACAGATACGCAGTATTTT.

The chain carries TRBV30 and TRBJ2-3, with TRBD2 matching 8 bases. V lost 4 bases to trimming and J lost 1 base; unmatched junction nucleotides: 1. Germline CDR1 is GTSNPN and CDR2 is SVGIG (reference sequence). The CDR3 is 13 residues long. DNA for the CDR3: TGTGCCTGGACGACTAGCGGCACAGATACGCAGTATTTT. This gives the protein CAWTTSGTDTQYF.

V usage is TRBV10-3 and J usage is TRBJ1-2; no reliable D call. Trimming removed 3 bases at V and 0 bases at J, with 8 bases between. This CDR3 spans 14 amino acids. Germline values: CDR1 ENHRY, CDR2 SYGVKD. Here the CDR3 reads CAISDRSPNYGYTF. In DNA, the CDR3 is TGTGCCATCAGTGATCGTAGCCCTAACTATGGCTACACCTTC.

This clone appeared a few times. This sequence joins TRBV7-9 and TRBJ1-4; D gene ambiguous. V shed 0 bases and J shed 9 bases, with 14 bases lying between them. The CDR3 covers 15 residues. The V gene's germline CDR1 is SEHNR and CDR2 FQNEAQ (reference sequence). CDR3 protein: CASSLAVGREQKLFF. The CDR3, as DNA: TGTGCCAGCAGCTTAGCGGTCGGCCGAGAGCAAAAACTGTTTTTT.

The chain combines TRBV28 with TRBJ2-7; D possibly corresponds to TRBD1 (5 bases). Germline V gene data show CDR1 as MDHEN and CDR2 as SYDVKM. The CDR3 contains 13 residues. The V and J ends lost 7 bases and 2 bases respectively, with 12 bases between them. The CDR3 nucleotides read TGTGCCAGCAACAACAGGCAAACCTACGAGCAGTACTTC. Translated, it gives CASNNRQTYEQYF.

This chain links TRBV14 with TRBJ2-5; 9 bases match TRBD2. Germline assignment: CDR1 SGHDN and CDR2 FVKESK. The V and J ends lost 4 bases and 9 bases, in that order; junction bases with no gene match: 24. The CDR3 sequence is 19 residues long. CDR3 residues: CASSRTRDLSSGGQGAQYF. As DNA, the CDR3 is TGTGCCAGCAGCCGTACAAGGGATCTGAGTAGCGGGGGCCAGGGGGCCCAGTACTTC.